This T cell receptor beta chain was captured by sequencing in a study of tumor and adjacent non-tumor tissue in lung cancer. This sample's RNA came from whole unsorted tissue. The normal lung tissue was taken more than 3 cm from the tumor edge. The germline gives CDR1 DFQATT, CDR2 SNEGSKA (reference sequence). This CDR3 is 12 amino acids long. Three rounds of nested PCR, following a modified ARM-PCR protocol, produced the TCRbeta library. TCRdb re-called the multiplex PCR reads with MiXCR, one entry per CDR3 protein. The data show some 100,000 distinct CDR3 sequences, roughly two thirds seen once. Of note for this clonotype: This may stem from a read error, because a much larger clone lies one nucleotide away.

The sequencing input was distant non-tumor lung tissue. V and J are TRBV20-1 and TRBJ2-1; D remains unclear. The sequence was collected from a man aged 55 to 70 with non-small cell lung cancer. In nucleotides, the CDR3 is TGCAGAGTGGGTCAGAAGGTAAATGAGCAGTTCTTC. This gives the protein CRVGQKVNEQFF.